This T cell receptor (beta chain) was identified during a study of shared clonotypes between healthy human individuals. To note about this clone: Its cognate antigen is unknown.

Study-level points and caveats: A generally larger estimated richness was seen in naive subsets than in memory subsets. Of the naive CD4 clonotypes, approximately 5% were shared across several donors.

Terminally differentiated effector memory CD45RA+ cells were excluded by CCR7 positive selection of CD45RO-negative cells. The authors distributed each subset's genomic DNA evenly over several immunoSEQ plates. Profiling relied on immunoSEQ multiplex PCR, and the TCRdb table lists in-frame clones only, not all of them. The data show nearly 2 million clones, with about 94% seen just once and around 1% held by the top ten. Germline V gene lookup returns CDR1 WSHSY and CDR2 SAAADI. Trimming left V 3 bases short and J 5 bases short, with 20 bases between. This CDR3 is 16 amino acids long. Sequencing was performed on naive CD8+ T cells sorted from blood. The V call is TRBV10-2, the J call TRBJ2-7; D possibly matches TRBD1 or TRBD2 (7 bases each). This sequence was found in a man between 18 and 35 years old in good health. The CDR3 region is CASSEMKGGTANEQYF. The DNA of the CDR3 is TGCGCCAGCAGTGAAATGAAGGGAGGGACAGCAAACGAGCAGTACTTC.